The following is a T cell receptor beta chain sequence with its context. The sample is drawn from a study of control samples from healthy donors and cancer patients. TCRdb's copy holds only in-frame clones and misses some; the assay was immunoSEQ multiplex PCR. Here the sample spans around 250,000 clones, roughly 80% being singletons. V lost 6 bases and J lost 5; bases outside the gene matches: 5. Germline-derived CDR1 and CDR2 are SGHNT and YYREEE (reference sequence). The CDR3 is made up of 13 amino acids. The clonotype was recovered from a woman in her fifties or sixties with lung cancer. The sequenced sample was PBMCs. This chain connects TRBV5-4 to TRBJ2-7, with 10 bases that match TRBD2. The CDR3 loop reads CASKGGTSDEQYF. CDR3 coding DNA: TGTGCCAGCAAGGGAGGGACTAGCGACGAGCAGTACTTC.